This entry concerns a single T cell receptor beta chain. Source study methods: Amplification of reference gene primers was used by the study to estimate nucleated cell counts. Assay used: immunoSEQ multiplex PCR; TCRdb lists only in-frame clones, some missing. Clone size and V and J calls were adopted from that table, with D and trimming inferred from the DNA. There are 70,000 to 95,000 clones in the sample; approximately 80% occur only once, and about 12% lies in the top ten. CDR1 and CDR2 (germline): SGHTA, FQGTGA. CDR3 length: 14 amino acids. Deletions cut 6 bases from V and 0 bases from J, with 10 bases between. These data are taken from a study of blood T cell repertoires in COVID-19.

This sequence originates from a woman aged 40 to 55 with active or convalescent COVID-19. Input material: peripheral blood. V gene TRBV7-3 combines with J gene TRBJ2-3; the D gene is possibly TRBD1 (6 bases). CDR3 residues: CASSPTGSTDTQYF. CDR3 bases: TGTGCCAGCAGTCCTACAGGGAGCACAGATACGCAGTATTTT.